These T cell receptor beta chains were read from a single sample in a study of blood T cells in healthy people across ages. TCRdb reanalysed the 5' RACE reads using MiXCR and keeps one entry per CDR3 protein. The sample has approximately 830,000 distinct CDR3 sequences, about 59% seen once. The sample consisted of blood. The receptor source for this set is a man aged 25-45 years in good health. Both conserved end residues are part of each CDR3. D genes are given only for firm matches. Not all rows give a size; the values are once, few, many and, for expanded clones, a class.

-	TRBD2	TRBV28	TRBJ2-1	CATGGGGSYNEQFF	TGTGCCACCGGGGGCGGGGGGTCGTACAATGAGCAGTTCTTC
-	-	TRBV7-9	TRBJ1-5	CASSLGKADPNQPQHF	TGTGCCAGCAGCTTAGGAAAGGCAGACCCCAATCAGCCCCAGCATTTT
few	TRBD1	TRBV18	TRBJ1-5	CASSPRQGNQPQHF	TGTGCCAGCAGTCCAAGACAGGGGAATCAGCCCCAGCATTTT
few	TRBD1	TRBV29-1	TRBJ1-6	CSAGDSRNSPLHF	TGCAGCGCCGGGGACAGCCGCAATTCACCCCTCCACTTT
-	-	TRBV29-1	TRBJ2-5	CSVGGWREETQYF	TGCAGCGTCGGAGGATGGCGGGAAGAGACCCAGTACTTC
-	-	TRBV27	TRBJ1-2	CASSLLETGSTSNYGYTF	TGTGCCAGCAGTTTATTAGAGACAGGCTCGACGTCTAACTATGGCTACACCTTC
-	TRBD2	TRBV6-6	TRBJ2-5	CASSYRPGGETQYF	TGTGCCAGCAGTTACCGACCGGGGGGAGAGACCCAGTACTTC
-	-	TRBV4-3	TRBJ2-6	CASSLMLTDSGANVLTF	TGCGCCAGCAGCCTTATGTTGACAGACTCTGGGGCCAACGTCCTGACTTTC
-	-	TRBV6-1	TRBJ2-3	CASSEARDTFADTQYF	TGTGCCAGCAGTGAAGCCCGGGACACCTTCGCAGATACGCAGTATTTT
few	TRBD2	TRBV19	TRBJ2-3	CASSAGLAGATDTQYF	TGTGCCAGTAGTGCGGGACTAGCGGGGGCTACAGATACGCAGTATTTT
few	-	TRBV30	TRBJ1-2	CAWSAGNYGYTF	TGTGCCTGGAGCGCGGGGAACTATGGCTACACCTTC
many	-	TRBV28	TRBJ2-5	CASSSLGETQYF	TGTGCCAGCAGCTCCCTGGGAGAGACCCAGTACTTC
-	TRBD1	TRBV5-1	TRBJ2-3	CASSHQGDSTDTQYF	TGCGCCAGCAGCCACCAGGGGGATAGCACAGATACGCAGTATTTT
-	-	TRBV6-6	TRBJ1-2	CASSPDRSHGYTF	TGTGCCAGCAGCCCCGACAGGAGCCATGGCTACACCTTC
once	TRBD1	TRBV5-1	TRBJ2-7	CASRPDREVYRYEQYF	TGCGCCAGCAGACCGGACAGGGAGGTCTATCGATACGAGCAGTACTTC
-	-	TRBV2	TRBJ2-7	CASLLAYEQYF	TGCGCCAGCTTGCTAGCCTACGAGCAGTACTTC
few	-	TRBV7-2	TRBJ1-6	CASSPGLRQVSPLHF	TGTGCCAGCAGTCCCGGGCTCCGGCAGGTTTCACCCCTCCACTTT
-	-	TRBV12-3/TRBV12-4	TRBJ1-1	CASSVGGEGTEAFF	TGTGCCAGCAGTGTCGGCGGAGAGGGCACTGAAGCTTTCTTT
-	-	TRBV5-5	TRBJ2-3	CASSFGDITLTDTQYF	TGTGCCAGCAGCTTCGGGGATATTACTCTCACAGATACGCAGTATTTT
-	TRBD2	TRBV5-1	TRBJ2-1	CASSPGTSGRNEQFF	TGCGCCAGCAGTCCCGGGACTAGCGGGCGCAATGAGCAGTTCTTC
few	TRBD1	TRBV10-3	TRBJ1-1	CAISESRQGAFF	TGTGCCATCAGTGAGTCGAGACAGGGCGCTTTCTTT
few	TRBD1	TRBV11-2	TRBJ2-1	CASSLDPGTGYNEQFF	TGTGCCAGCAGCTTAGATCCAGGGACAGGTTACAATGAGCAGTTCTTC
-	-	TRBV20-1	TRBJ2-7	CSASNAGQPFYEQYF	TGCAGTGCTAGTAATGCGGGACAGCCCTTCTACGAGCAGTACTTC
-	-	TRBV6-5	TRBJ1-2	CASSRIQDYGYTF	TGTGCCAGCAGTAGGATACAGGACTATGGCTACACCTTC
-	-	TRBV29-1	TRBJ1-2	CSGFWQGPNYGYTF	TGCAGCGGTTTCTGGCAGGGGCCCAACTATGGCTACACCTTC
few	-	TRBV6-2/TRBV6-3	TRBJ2-1	CASTPQGGNEQFF	TGTGCCAGCACACCCCAGGGGGGGAATGAGCAGTTCTTC
-	-	TRBV7-9	TRBJ2-5	CASSLRPGHGGQETQYF	TGTGCCAGCAGCCTACGACCGGGCCACGGAGGCCAAGAGACCCAGTACTTC
-	-	TRBV27	TRBJ1-1	CASSLSQGRINTEAFF	TGTGCCAGCAGTTTATCCCAGGGACGGATAAACACTGAAGCTTTCTTT
-	-	TRBV20-1	TRBJ2-1	CSARAWTVGEQFF	TGCAGTGCTAGAGCCTGGACAGTCGGGGAGCAGTTCTTC
-	TRBD1	TRBV20-1	TRBJ1-6	CSANLMGQGESSLHF	TGCAGTGCTAATTTAATGGGACAGGGTGAATCATCCCTCCACTTT
few	-	TRBV6-1	TRBJ1-6	CASSEGGYPLHF	TGTGCCAGCAGTGAAGGCGGATACCCCCTCCACTTT
-	-	TRBV7-8	TRBJ2-7	CASSLVQGQYYEQYF	TGTGCCAGCAGCTTAGTTCAAGGACAGTACTACGAGCAGTACTTC
few	-	TRBV6-1	TRBJ2-7	CASSQGRAFYEQYF	TGTGCCAGCAGTCAAGGCAGGGCTTTCTACGAGCAGTACTTC
few	-	TRBV9	TRBJ2-1	CASSVRVDEQFF	TGTGCCAGCAGCGTAAGGGTGGATGAGCAGTTCTTC
-	-	TRBV6-5	TRBJ2-1	CASSYSSGIGNNEQFF	TGTGCCAGCAGTTATTCTTCAGGGATAGGTAACAATGAGCAGTTCTTC
-	-	TRBV6-5	TRBJ2-1	CASTASPSPYNEQFF	TGTGCCAGCACCGCATCACCCTCGCCCTACAATGAGCAGTTCTTC
-	-	TRBV3-1	TRBJ1-5	CASSQDSRYQPQHF	TGTGCCAGCAGCCAAGATAGCAGATATCAGCCCCAGCATTTT
-	-	TRBV10-3	TRBJ2-1	CAISESLGDWLIIEQFF	TGTGCCATCAGTGAGTCTTTAGGGGACTGGTTAATAATTGAGCAGTTCTTC
-	-	TRBV20-1	TRBJ1-2	CSAQDNLNYGYTF	TGCAGTGCTCAGGACAACCTAAACTATGGCTACACCTTC
-	TRBD2	TRBV20-1	TRBJ2-1	CSAGGTSRRDEQFF	TGCAGTGCTGGGGGGACTAGTAGACGCGATGAGCAGTTCTTC
-	-	TRBV11-2	TRBJ2-7	CASSPTFGYEQYF	TGTGCCAGCAGCCCGACATTTGGGTACGAGCAGTACTTC
-	TRBD1	TRBV6-1	TRBJ1-2	CASSQRTGGGYGYTF	TGTGCCAGCAGTCAACGGACAGGGGGCGGCTATGGCTACACCTTC
few	-	TRBV7-2	TRBJ1-4	CASSPSATNEKLFF	TGTGCCAGCAGCCCTTCGGCAACTAATGAAAAACTGTTTTTT
-	-	TRBV7-2	TRBJ1-6	CASSLGRPAGNSPLHF	TGTGCCAGCAGCTTAGGGCGGCCGGCGGGTAATTCACCCCTCCACTTT
-	TRBD2	TRBV7-8	TRBJ2-1	CASSPQLRGVSEQFF	TGTGCCAGCAGCCCCCAGTTGCGGGGGGTGAGTGAGCAGTTCTTC
-	TRBD1	TRBV6-6	TRBJ2-7	CATQGSGGQNYEQYF	TGTGCCACCCAGGGAAGTGGGGGACAGAACTACGAGCAGTACTTC
-	-	TRBV20-1	TRBJ1-6	CSARTGVNSPLHF	TGCAGTGCCCGGACGGGGGTCAATTCACCCCTCCACTTT
-	-	TRBV20-1	TRBJ2-7	CSARGLGGSSYEQYF	TGCAGTGCTAGAGGGCTAGGGGGAAGCTCCTACGAGCAGTACTTC
-	TRBD2	TRBV7-2	TRBJ2-5	CASTLGRVLYF	TGTGCCAGCACGCTTGGGAGGGTCCTGTACTTC
-	-	TRBV7-3	TRBJ2-1	CASSLGMAGSSYNEQFF	TGTGCCAGCAGCTTAGGGATGGCCGGGAGCTCCTACAATGAGCAGTTCTTC
few	TRBD1	TRBV12-3/TRBV12-4	TRBJ2-5	CASSFGQGGVGTQYF	TGTGCCAGCAGTTTCGGACAGGGGGGTGTCGGGACCCAGTACTTC
-	-	TRBV4-3	TRBJ2-1	CASSQDGDDNEQFF	TGCGCCAGCAGCCAAGATGGAGATGACAATGAGCAGTTCTTC
few	-	TRBV4-2	TRBJ2-3	CASSLSGARSSTDTQYF	TGTGCCAGCAGCTTATCGGGGGCCCGGTCTAGCACAGATACGCAGTATTTT
-	TRBD1	TRBV28	TRBJ2-7	CASSMRATGVSYEQYF	TGTGCCAGCAGTATGAGAGCCACAGGGGTCTCCTACGAGCAGTACTTC
-	TRBD2	TRBV2	TRBJ2-5	CASSTSGGLKETQYF	TGTGCCAGCAGCACCAGCGGGGGGCTGAAAGAGACCCAGTACTTC